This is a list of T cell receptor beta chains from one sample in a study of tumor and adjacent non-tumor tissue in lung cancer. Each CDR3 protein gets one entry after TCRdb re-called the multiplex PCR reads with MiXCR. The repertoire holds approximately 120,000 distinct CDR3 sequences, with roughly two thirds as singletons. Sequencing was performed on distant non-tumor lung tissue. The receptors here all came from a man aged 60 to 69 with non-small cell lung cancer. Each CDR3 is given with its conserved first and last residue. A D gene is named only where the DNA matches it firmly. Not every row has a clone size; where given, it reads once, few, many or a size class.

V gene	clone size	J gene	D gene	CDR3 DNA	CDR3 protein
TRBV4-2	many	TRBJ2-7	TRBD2	TGTGCCAGCAGCCAAGATAGAGGGCTAGCGGGCTTCTCCTACGAGCAGTACTTC	CASSQDRGLAGFSYEQYF
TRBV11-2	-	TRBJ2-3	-	TGTTCCAGCTGTCACCGGACCTCTACGGCTACGCAGTATTTT	CSSCHRTSTATQYF
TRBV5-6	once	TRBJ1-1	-	TGTGCCAGCAGCTTAATACGGACAGTCACTGAAGCTTTCTTT	CASSLIRTVTEAFF
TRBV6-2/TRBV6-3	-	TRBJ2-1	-	TGTGCCAGCAGTTACTCCGGATGTAGGTTCAATGAGCGGTTCTTC	CASSYSGCRFNERFF
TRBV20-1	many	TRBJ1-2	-	TGCAGTGCTAGCCTTCCGGGGGCCTATGGCTACACCTTC	CSASLPGAYGYTF
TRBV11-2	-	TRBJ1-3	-	TGTGCCAGCAGCTCAGTCGCCGGTCGGGGAAGCACCATATATTTT	CASSSVAGRGSTIYF
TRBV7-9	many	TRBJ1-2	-	TGTGCCAGCAGCTCCCCCGGCCGGACAGCGACCTATGGCTACACCTTC	CASSSPGRTATYGYTF
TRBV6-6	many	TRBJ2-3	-	TGTGCCAGCAGTTACCGCGGGGGCGTATCGGAAGATACGCAGTATTTT	CASSYRGGVSEDTQYF
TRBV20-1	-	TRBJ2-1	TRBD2	TGCAGTACTAGTGAGGTAGCGGGGTATAATGAGCAGTTCTTC	CSTSEVAGYNEQFF
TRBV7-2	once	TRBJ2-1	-	TGTGCCAGCAGCTTAGGGGGTGGAGGGAAAGAGCAGTTCTTC	CASSLGGGGKEQFF
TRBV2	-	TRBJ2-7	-	TGTGCCAGCAGAGGCGGGTACAGGGTTTACGAAGAGCAGTGCTTC	CASRGGYRVYEEQCF
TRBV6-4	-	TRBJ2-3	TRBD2	TGTGCCAGCCGACTTACTAGCGGGGGTACAGATATGCAGTATTTT	CASRLTSGGTDMQYF
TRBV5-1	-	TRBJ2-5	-	TGCGCCAGCAGCTTGGCCGTGTCTTGCGGACAAGAGACCCAGTACTTC	CASSLAVSCGQETQYF
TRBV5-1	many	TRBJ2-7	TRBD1	TGCGCCAGCAGCTTGGGACAGGGCGAGCAGTACTTC	CASSLGQGEQYF